This T cell receptor beta chain was recorded in a study of blood T cell repertoires in COVID-19. Turning to the study itself: Samples taken during acute and convalescent COVID-19 were collected in the United States, Italy and Spain. PBMCs, B-cell-depleted T cells, or T cells were the source of the cDNA or gDNA that made up the material.

Per the original methods: Reference gene primers were amplified, and this amplification served to estimate nucleated cell counts. Sequencing used immunoSEQ multiplex PCR; TCRdb keeps in-frame clones, though not all of them. The V and J calls and clone size come from that table; D and trimming were worked out from the DNA. The sample lists 20,000 to 25,000 clones; under 90% were seen once. In germline, CDR1 is LNHDA, CDR2 SQIVND (reference sequence). The V and J ends lost 6 bases and 7 bases, in that order; junction bases with no gene match: 15. This CDR3 is 16 amino acids long. The chain links TRBV19 to TRBJ1-2; 9 bases agree with TRBD1. Sequencing used peripheral blood. This receptor was taken from a man aged 50-59 years with active COVID-19. The CDR3 DNA follows: TGTGCCAGTAGAAATTGGACACAACAGGGGGCCTCTGGCTACACCTTC. It translates to CASRNWTQQGASGYTF.